This T cell receptor (beta chain) was identified in a study of blood T cell repertoires in COVID-19. Germline V gives CDR1 MNHNS, CDR2 SASEGT. V lost 3 bases and J 9 bases, leaving 18 bases between the germline ends. CDR3 size: 16 residues. Sequencing was performed with immunoSEQ multiplex PCR; in TCRdb, only in-frame clones are kept and a portion is missing. Among about 130,000 clones listed, 87% were seen once. This chain joins TRBV6-1 and TRBJ1-6; possible D gene TRBD1, 6 bases. The specimen was peripheral blood. The receptor comes from a man aged 50 to 59 with active COVID-19. The CDR3: CASSDHISRGSSPLHF. CDR3 nucleotides: TGTGCCAGCAGTGATCATATCTCAAGGGGGAGTTCACCCCTCCACTTT.